Listed here are 4 T cell receptor beta chains from one sample, sequenced in a study of T cell changes during pregnancy in multiple sclerosis. Measured with immunoSEQ multiplex PCR; TCRdb has only the in-frame clones, and not every one. The table includes about 48,000 clones, around 94% detected once. The starting material was CD4+ T cells from peripheral blood mononuclear cells, obtained in the second trimester of pregnancy. The origin of the receptors is a female donor in good health, enrolled as a control in a pregnancy study.

The chain couples TRBV2 to TRBJ2-7, with 12 bases fitting TRBD2. CDR3 length: 15 residues. Per germline, CDR1 SNHLY and CDR2 FYNNEI. V dropped 4 bases and J dropped 4; count of bases not matched to a gene: 5. The CDR3 region is CASSGRTSGVYEQYF. The CDR3 DNA is TGTGCCAGCAGTGGAAGGACTAGCGGGGTTTACGAGCAGTACTTC.

CDR3 loop: CASSPLGTSGSTDTQYF. CDR3 coding DNA: TGTGCCAGCTCACCACTGGGGACTAGCGGTAGCACAGATACGCAGTATTTT. V gene TRBV18 combines with J gene TRBJ2-3, with 11 positions matching TRBD2. Losses at the gene ends were 1 base for V and 0 bases for J; bases not matched to a gene: 3. This CDR3 is built from 17 residues. CDR1 is KGHSH, CDR2 LQKENI, per germline.

The gene calls are TRBV7-9 and TRBJ1-1; D remains unclear. With 5 bases removed from V and 8 bases from J, the gap between germline ends came to 9 bases. The germline CDR1 and CDR2 sequences are SEHNR and FQNEAQ (reference sequence). This CDR3 comprises 11 residues. CDR3 residues: CASSVLGEAFF. CDR3 sequence (DNA): TGTGCCAGCAGCGTTTTGGGCGAAGCTTTCTTT. The full variable domain, in which reference TRBV7-9 and TRBJ1-1 provide the parts outside the CDR3, is DTGVSQNPRHKITKRGQNVTFRCDPISEHNRLYWYRQTLGQGPEFLTYFQNEAQLEKSRLLSDRFSAERPKGSFSTLEIQRTEQGDSAMYLCASSVLGEAFFGQGTRLTVV.

The chain employs TRBV11-2 and TRBJ1-2, with a weak D call TRBD1 (6 bases). V lost 5 bases to trimming and J lost 5 bases, with 12 bases between them. The germline gives CDR1 SGHAT, CDR2 FQNNGV. The CDR3 extends over 13 amino acids. CDR3 sequence (DNA): TGTGCCAGCAGCCCAGGACAGTTGTATGGCTACACCTTC. This gives the protein CASSPGQLYGYTF.